These 12 T cell receptor beta chains were all obtained from the same sample, sequenced in a study of chemoradiotherapy in HPV16-positive cancers. Assay used: immunoSEQ multiplex PCR; TCRdb lists only in-frame clones, some missing. The sample shows some 34,000 clones, around 87% of them seen only once. Material: blood, obtained from a patient who underwent chemoradiotherapy. The receptors were sampled from a human donor with HPV-associated anogenital cancer.

The chain uses TRBV27 and TRBJ2-2, with TRBD1 identical over 8 bases. Losses at the gene ends were 4 bases for V and 6 bases for J; bases not matched to a gene: 10. In germline, CDR1 is MNHEY, CDR2 SMNVEV (reference sequence). The CDR3 has 16 residues. Written as DNA, the CDR3 is TGTGCCAGCAGTTCAATCAGGGGGCCTAGGTCCGGGGAGCTGTTTTTT. This translates into CASSSIRGPRSGELFF.

The chain is built from TRBV4-2 and TRBJ2-7; weak D call: TRBD1 (5 bases). CDR1 is LGHNA and CDR2 is YNFKEQ in the germline V gene. The CDR3 totals 14 residues. V lost 0 bases to trimming and J lost 5 bases, with 11 bases between them. The CDR3 spells CASSQDPGLNEQYF. CDR3 nucleotides: TGTGCCAGCAGCCAAGACCCAGGGCTGAACGAGCAGTACTTC.

This chain joins TRBV29-1 and TRBJ2-5; 12 bases agree with TRBD2. V shed 5 bases and J 5 bases; nucleotides not matched to a gene: 9. Germline V CDR1 and CDR2: SQVTM, ANQGSEA. The CDR3 has 15 amino acids. The CDR3 sequence: CSVYLAGGRAETQYF. CDR3 sequence (DNA): TGCAGCGTTTACCTAGCGGGGGGGCGGGCGGAGACCCAGTACTTC.

The rearrangement links TRBV29-1 to TRBJ2-7; D gene unclear. The germline V gene encodes CDR1 SQVTM and CDR2 ANQGSEA. The CDR3 totals 12 residues. V lost 4 bases, J lost 0 bases, and 7 bases lay in between. CDR3 in amino acids: CSVVQSSYEQYF. CDR3 DNA sequence: TGCAGCGTTGTTCAGAGCTCCTACGAGCAGTACTTC.

The chain combines TRBV9 with TRBJ2-7; D gene unclear. The V gene's germline CDR1 is SGDLS and CDR2 YYNGEE. The CDR3 is 13 residues long. With 4 bases removed from V and 1 base from J, the gap between germline ends came to 9 bases. This CDR3 is CASSPGLSYEQYF. In nucleotides, the CDR3 is TGTGCCAGCAGCCCGGGCTTATCCTACGAGCAGTACTTC. The whole variable domain, remainder taken from reference TRBV9 and TRBJ2-7, is DSGVTQTPKHLITATGQRVTLRCSPRSGDLSVYWYQQSLDQGLQFLIQYYNGEERAKGNILERFSAQQFPDLHSELNLSSLELGDSALYFCASSPGLSYEQYFGPGTRLTVT.

This clone was observed a few times. V and J are TRBV18 and TRBJ2-7, with 7 bases identical to TRBD2. The junction had 8 bases not matched to a gene; V was cut back by 3 bases and J by 3 bases. The CDR3 has 15 amino acids. The germline gives CDR1 KGHSH, CDR2 LQKENI. The CDR3: CASSPGAGEGYEQYF. CDR3 bases: TGTGCCAGCTCACCCGGGGCGGGGGAAGGCTACGAGCAGTACTTC.

This rearrangement joins TRBV5-4 to TRBJ2-3; tentatively, D is TRBD2 (7 bases). Germline CDR1 reads SGHNT; CDR2 reads YYREEE (reference sequence). The V gene lost 0 bases and the J gene lost 2 bases, with 13 bases spanning the gap. The CDR3 sequence is 16 residues long. CDR3 region: CASSLGGGGPTDTQYF. CDR3 bases: TGTGCCAGCAGCTTGGGAGGCGGGGGCCCCACAGATACGCAGTATTTT.

This rearrangement joins TRBV10-3 to TRBJ1-1, with no clear D. Trimming removed 7 bases from V and 0 bases from J, with 15 bases in between. The CDR3 is 15 amino acids. Germline V lookup: CDR1 ENHRY, CDR2 SYGVKD. The CDR3 is CAIKMTTSMNTEAFF. The CDR3 DNA sequence: TGTGCCATCAAAATGACGACATCCATGAACACTGAAGCTTTCTTT.

V gene TRBV7-8 combines with J gene TRBJ1-5; D is ambiguous. The CDR3 runs 14 residues. V gave up 7 bases and J gave up 6 bases, with 16 bases separating them. Germline-derived CDR1 and CDR2 are SGHVS and FQNEAQ. The CDR3 DNA sequence: TGTGCCAGCACCACACGGGGTGGTGGTCAGCCCCAGCATTTT. It encodes CASTTRGGGQPQHF.

The gene calls are TRBV19 and TRBJ1-1; a possible D gene is TRBD1 (5 bases). Between the trimmed V and J ends, which lost 2 bases and 3 bases, there was a span of 19 bases. This CDR3 is built from 17 residues. Germline-derived CDR1 and CDR2 are LNHDA and SQIVND (reference sequence). CDR3 nucleotide sequence: TGTGCCAGTAGTATAACCCGACAGTTTTTTTTGGACACTGAAGCTTTCTTT. Residues: CASSITRQFFLDTEAFF.

J is TRBJ1-1 and V is TRBV6-1; D remains ambiguous. Per the germline V gene, CDR1 is MNHNS and CDR2 is SASEGT. This CDR3 contains 14 residues. Trimming stripped 10 bases from V and 1 base from J, with 16 bases between. CDR3 in DNA: TGTGCCACCCCCAGCGACAACGCGAACACTGAAGCTTTCTTT. Protein: CATPSDNANTEAFF.

V is TRBV29-1 and J is TRBJ1-1; 8 nucleotides match TRBD1. V trimming: 5 bases; J trimming: 4 bases; junction bases outside the gene matches: 9. The CDR3 runs to 14 residues. Germline values: CDR1 SQVTM, CDR2 ANQGSEA. The CDR3 bases are TGCAGCGTTAAGACAGGGGCGGTAGGCACTGAAGCTTTCTTT. Translating gives CSVKTGAVGTEAFF.